The T cell receptor beta chain under discussion was sequenced for a study of cytomegalovirus exposure and HLA in healthy donors (dated by TCRdb to the late 2010s). For the wider study: According to an earlier analysis of a few hundred of the donors, roughly 180 million T cells yielded 95 million to 140 million unique TCR beta sequences and 276 Gb of sequence data. Every repertoire in the discovery cohort had been generated on one and the same sequencing platform. The study used immunosequencing to profile the T cell repertoires of more than 650 subjects and linked those repertoires to cytomegalovirus serostatus. A later genetic analysis used genome-wide SNP genotypes for about 60% of the roughly 700 donors, treating that subset as a discovery cohort. The genetic ancestry cluster associated with self-reported Caucasian donors included 81% of the roughly 360 genotyped donors. To study patterns of TCR occurrence, a later analysis re-analyzed previously published TCR beta repertoires from just over 650 donors and added high-resolution HLA genotyping. Several DR-DQ haplotypes were handled as single units for association and clustering because linkage in the cohort was strong. An earlier analysis of approximately 500 of the donors applied high-throughput TCR beta sequencing to assess whether each TCR beta V gene segment acted as functional or pseudogenic. An early release covering some 640 HLA-typed donors comprised about 300 gigabases of sequencing data and 85 million to 100 million unique TCR sequences. Besides the first cohort of more than 650 subjects, a separate validation cohort made up of around 120 different subjects was used. The number of typed donors differed by locus: roughly 620-630 for A, B, C, DRB1 and DQB1; about 520 for DQA1; approximately 600 for DPA1; and 400 to 480 for DPB1. Both class I and class II loci were covered by HLA typing, at four-digit resolution. The aim of the study was to test whether cataloging public T cell receptors could identify signatures of past pathogen exposure. Donor age, sex, ethnicity and CMV serostatus were compiled together with the repertoire data. To predict cytomegalovirus infection status, the study combined high-throughput TCR immunosequencing, statistical association of individual TCRs with disease status, and machine learning. Rather than drawing on any new phenotypic data, the later analysis identified candidate immune exposures from TCR beta sequences and the way those sequences occurred across donors. Across 398 genotyped donors of the cohort, an average of about 250,000 unique TCR beta nucleotide sequences per donor were sequenced, and 15% to 20% of those sequences were non-productive.

The cohort was made up of approximately 700 healthy bone marrow donors. Cohort members were all nominally healthy when sampled, although unrecorded immune exposures were likely present. The donor tested CMV seronegative and was one of the 352 seronegative cohort members. Each donor provided a peripheral blood sample, and peripheral blood mononuclear cells were used for TCR beta sequencing. The Qiagen DNeasy Blood Extraction Kit was used to extract genomic DNA from the blood cell samples. The CDR3 numbers 17 residues from cysteine through phenylalanine. CDR3 DNA is the only sequence kept; it has 51 bases, read in frame from the first base. Via the germline V gene (reference sequence), CDR1 is SEHNR and CDR2 FQNEAQ. Summary of the overall study and its limitations: The classifier was reported to diagnose cytomegalovirus status with high specificity and sensitivity in both the original cohort and the validation cohort. HLA typing was unavailable for some donors at each locus, so association tests used only the typed subset. V-gene and J-gene trimming of TCR beta chains was associated with a missense DCLRE1C variant in a later genetic analysis, and the association was replicated in an independent cohort. A few of the identified cytomegalovirus-associated TCR beta chains were confirmed in vitro to be specific for cytomegalovirus antigens. Compared with equally common non-associated chains, HLA-associated TCR beta chains in a later analysis were more clonally expanded and had lower generation probabilities. Strong co-occurrence of HLA alleles, especially DR and DQ, made assigning TCR associations to individual alleles difficult. Compared with the roughly 600-donor mean, donors in an Asian-associated ancestry cluster had fewer N-insertions in productive TCRs, according to a later genetic analysis. It was suggested by the authors that the approach could potentially be generalized to other disease states and immunological phenotypes. A further reported finding was that TCR beta sequences accurately predicted the HLA-A and HLA-B alleles for most subjects in the first cohort. Most TCR sequences were seen in very few donors, while some public TCRs were found in many individuals. A later analysis found that most CMV-associated TCR beta chains appeared HLA-restricted, with HLA associations seemingly driven largely by CMV exposure. Several of the top co-occurrence clusters appeared to be linked to parvovirus B19, influenza, CMV and Epstein-Barr virus, according to a later analysis. Some IMGT-functional V segments, including TRBV6-2 and TRBV6-3, could not be distinguished by the 87-base-pair reads and were therefore excluded. Because counts were too low, about 15 rarely observed V segments, including chromosome 9 orphons, were left out of the earlier analysis of some 640 of the donors. According to a later analysis, TCR association rates differed among HLA loci, with DRB1 alleles showing the most associated TCRs and HLA-C alleles showing the fewest. In the study, 150 to 200 TCR beta chains were listed as associated with cytomegalovirus. In an earlier analysis of 500 to 650 of the donors, most TCR beta V segments appeared in productive rearrangements about 87% or about 30% of the time, broadly matching IMGT annotations. A group of highly shared sequence variants was considered likely to be a technical artifact of the sequencing pipeline. This cohort had only TCR beta chains sequenced, and the lack of alpha or paired-chain data limited which features could be detected. Specific HLA alleles were associated with around 18,000 TCR beta sequences at a false discovery rate of 0.05 in a later analysis. Presence/absence analyses assumed roughly uniform sequencing depth across donors, an assumption that may not hold. CMV serostatus was the only immune exposure information available for the cohort. Linkage disequilibrium might explain the correlated functional status among segregating V segments, but an unknown experimental factor could not be ruled out.

Receptor libraries were prepared by the immunoSEQ multiplex PCR assay. For the multiplex PCR, a mixture combining 60 forward primers for TCR Vbeta segments and 13 reverse primers for TCR Jbeta segments was used. A multiplex PCR assay on genomic DNA amplified the CDR3 region of rearranged TCR beta genes. On the Illumina HiSeq System, the amplified TCR beta libraries were sequenced as 87-base-pair reads. Concerning the study's data processing: A later analysis counted 75 million to 100 million unique TCR beta chains across the 700 or so repertoires, and 9 million to 14 million of these chains were shared by at least two donors. To remove PCR and sequencing errors, raw reads were error-corrected and collapsed into unique sequences using a nearest-neighbor algorithm that merged closely related sequences. V, D and J gene segments were assigned by aligning CDR3 sequences to IMGT reference sequences. For a sequence to be retained, a match of at least six nucleotides to both a V gene segment and a J gene segment was required. A rearrangement was called productive if the CDR3 had no stop codons and remained in frame with V and J, and every other rearrangement was called non-productive. Following IMGT convention, CDR3 was defined as the stretch from the second conserved V-encoded cysteine to the conserved J-encoded phenylalanine. Sequences without an unambiguous match to a single V gene segment were excluded from the earlier analysis of about 630 of the donors. An earlier analysis of a few hundred of the donors classified V segments as functional when productive rearrangements were above 56.7% and as segregating when the standard deviation between donors was above 5%. A statistical classification framework was built to diagnose cytomegalovirus status from the catalog of TCR beta chain sequences. A later analysis assigned V and J genes by comparing TCR nucleotide sequences with IMGT/GENE-DB human TR gene sequences. Using the TCRdist pipeline, a later analysis assigned CDR3 sequences along with most-parsimonious VDJ recombination scenarios. In a later analysis, each TCR beta chain was defined by its CDR3 amino acid sequence together with its V-gene family, and reads without a unique V-gene family were excluded. As a way to deal with suspected cross-contamination and a sequencing artifact, a later analysis dropped 640 or so nucleotide sequences that were highly shared and had low generation probability. For each public chain, a later analysis derived a clonal expansion index from normalized ranks of inferred template counts within each repertoire. In a later analysis, generation probabilities were computed with a VDJ recombination model fitted to out-of-frame rearrangements, and the resulting probabilities were checked against IGoR. In a later analysis, TCR-TCR, TCR-HLA and TCR-CMV co-occurrence was scored with hypergeometric tests, and a repertoire-size bias correction was applied to TCR pairs. False discovery rates were estimated in a later analysis by permuting HLA or CMV assignments 20 times. A later analysis grouped co-occurring TCRs with DBSCAN, adding TCRdist sequence similarity when clustering within HLA-allele-positive subsets. Co-occurrence clustering excluded repertoires with fewer than 30,000 or more than 120,000 public chains, plus five with anomalous nucleotide sharing. Sourced from immuneACCESS, this table was stored by TCRdb with only in-frame sequences that have V and J called. A share of the clones is absent; for the studies checked, an unresolved V gene accounts for under half, and the remainder has no known explanation. The DNA gave D and trimming, while V, J and clone size come from that table. The sample has hundreds of thousands of clones on record, around 80% of them singletons. Together, the top ten hold 0.55% to 0.7% of the sample.

In the case of this clone: This clone's antigen is unknown. No clone much larger than this one lies a single base away; base qualities are absent.

Sequencing input: PBMCs. The sequence was obtained from a woman in her 40s in good health and CMV-seronegative. The sequence joins TRBV7-9 to TRBJ2-5; TRBD1 fits 7 bases in the junction. The J call may be in error: the DNA end matches TRBJ2-7 better. The DNA sequence follows: TGTGCCAGCAGCCCCACATACAGAGGGGGCCGCAGCTACGAGCAGTACTTC. This yields the protein CASSPTYRGGRSYEQYF.